This T cell receptor (beta chain) is drawn from a study of T-cell reconstitution after alpha-beta-depleted transplantation in children. In this sample, this clonotype turned up a few times. The CDR3 is 16 residues long. The ends lost 5 bases at V and 3 bases at J; junction bases unmatched: 9. Germline lookup yields CDR1 MNHNS and CDR2 SASEGT. For TCRbeta, the library was prepared with unique molecular identifiers. TCRdb reprocessed the PCR reads with MiXCR, giving one entry per CDR3 protein. The top ten hold roughly 4.8% of the sample, which has 900,000 or so distinct CDR3 sequences, roughly 15% seen once.

This sequence joins TRBV6-1 and TRBJ2-3; TRBD1 matches at 9 bases. The clonotype comes from a male patient aged 10 to 17 who had a stem cell transplant for acute lymphoblastic leukemia, so the T cells may come from the graft donor. The sample in question was PBMCs, mostly from graft donor cells, obtained 360 days after TCRalphabeta/CD19-depleted stem cell transplant. CDR3 DNA: TGTGCCAGCAGTCCACTACGGGACAGGGTGACAGATACGCAGTATTTT. Translated: CASSPLRDRVTDTQYF.